These 18 T cell receptor beta chains originate from one sample sequenced in a study of T cells in Graves' hyperthyroidism and ophthalmopathy. Researchers took RNA transcripts and amplified the TCR beta CDR3 regions from them. Researchers ran a first-round RT-PCR on the TCR CDR3 using the HTBI primer set. TCRdb re-analysed the multiplex PCR reads in MiXCR, keeping a single row per CDR3 protein. The sample consists of hundreds of thousands of distinct CDR3 sequences, roughly 16% of them appearing once. The material sequenced was blood. The receptors here all came from a woman in her twenties or thirties with Graves' hyperthyroidism.

This clonotype was counted between two and nine times. V is TRBV20-1 and J is TRBJ2-3, with D tentatively TRBD2 (6 bases). CDR1 is DFQATT, CDR2 SNEGSKA, per germline (reference sequence). The germline V and J ends were trimmed by 5 bases and 4 bases, with 19 bases remaining between them. The CDR3 is 15 residues long. The CDR3 sequence: CSARRWLANSDTQYF. The DNA of the CDR3 is TGCAGTGCTCGGCGGTGGCTAGCGAACTCAGATACGCAGTATTTT.

The chain joins TRBV30 to TRBJ1-1; D unresolved. The V gene lost 4 bases and the J gene lost 3 bases, with 9 bases spanning the gap. Germline CDR1 is GTSNPN and CDR2 is SVGIG (reference sequence). The CDR3 runs to 12 residues. The DNA for the CDR3 is TGTGCCTGGAAATTGGGGTACACTGAAGCTTTCTTT. It yields the protein CAWKLGYTEAFF.

This clonotype was picked up many times. The gene calls are TRBV3-1 and TRBJ1-1; tentatively, D is TRBD1 (5 bases). This CDR3 has 15 amino acids. Trimming took 4 bases from V and 0 from J, leaving 12 bases between them. Germline lookup yields CDR1 LGHDT and CDR2 YNNKEL (reference sequence). CDR3 sequence reads: CASSPSAGVNTEAFF. The DNA of the CDR3 is TGTGCCAGCAGCCCGTCTGCGGGGGTGAACACTGAAGCTTTCTTT.

This clonotype was recorded at least ten times. The chain links TRBV2 to TRBJ2-1; TRBD2 aligns across 10 bases. V gave up 4 bases and J gave up 3 bases; unmatched junction bases: 3. Germline CDR1 and CDR2: SNHLY and FYNNEI. The CDR3 is made up of 15 amino acids. The CDR3: CASSVGLADYNEQFF. The CDR3 nucleotides read TGTGCCAGCAGTGTAGGACTAGCGGACTACAATGAGCAGTTCTTC.

This clonotype was counted ten times or more. The chain is built from TRBV7-3 and TRBJ2-1; D is unresolved. The length of the CDR3 is 13 residues. Germline values: CDR1 SGHTA, CDR2 FQGTGA. V lost 5 bases and J 9 bases, leaving 14 bases between the germline ends. This CDR3 is CASSTSPLSEQFF. DNA of the CDR3: TGTGCCAGCAGCACCTCGCCCTTAAGTGAGCAGTTCTTC.

This clonotype showed up just a few times. The rearrangement joins TRBV24-1 to TRBJ2-1; 12 nucleotides align to TRBD2. The germline V gene has CDR1 KGHDR and CDR2 SFDVKD. The CDR3 runs 16 residues. The trim removed 0 bases at V and 10 bases at J, leaving 6 bases unmatched. The CDR3 DNA reads as TGTGCCACCAGTGATTTGGTGACTAGCGGGAGCGGAGAGCAGTTCTTC. This translates into CATSDLVTSGSGEQFF.

This clonotype was observed a single time. The chain recombines TRBV2 with TRBJ2-1; TRBD1 matches at 10 bases. J gave up 10 bases and V 6 bases, and 9 bases lay outside the gene matches. This CDR3 spans 14 amino acids. Germline V CDR1 and CDR2: SNHLY, FYNNEI. The DNA of the CDR3 is TGTGCCAGCAGACGGACAGGGGGGTCGGCAGAGCAGTTCTTC. Amino acid sequence: CASRRTGGSAEQFF.

This clonotype was recorded a few times. This chain joins TRBV12-3 or TRBV12-4 and TRBJ2-5; 11 bases line up with TRBD2. The CDR3 totals 14 residues. V trimming: 7 bases; J trimming: 4 bases; junction bases outside the gene matches: 5. The CDR3 loop reads CASTTGTSGETQYF. CDR3 bases: TGTGCCAGCACCACTGGGACTAGCGGAGAGACCCAGTACTTC.

This chain connects TRBV9 to TRBJ2-1, with a tentative D call TRBD1 (6 bases). Germline lookup yields CDR1 SGDLS and CDR2 YYNGEE. The V end lost 0 bases, the J end lost 2 bases, and 9 bases lay between the germline ends. CDR3 length equals 15 residues. Here the CDR3 reads CASSVAGGTYNEQFF. The CDR3 DNA is TGTGCCAGCAGCGTAGCTGGGGGCACCTACAATGAGCAGTTCTTC.

This clonotype was counted only a few times. The chain employs TRBV4-1 and TRBJ2-5; D ambiguous. V was pared by 0 bases and J by 4 bases, with 12 bases between. The CDR3 runs 15 residues. The V gene's germline CDR1 is MGHRA and CDR2 YSYEKL. The CDR3 reads CASSQDPPFGETQYF. In nucleotides, the CDR3 is TGCGCCAGCAGCCAAGATCCGCCCTTTGGAGAGACCCAGTACTTC.

CDR3 DNA: TGTGCCAGCAGTTACACGGGGTCGAACGAAAAACTGTTTTTT. Amino acids: CASSYTGSNEKLFF. The chain recombines TRBV6-2 or TRBV6-3 with TRBJ1-4, with D unresolved. V was shortened by 2 bases and J by 8 bases, with 12 bases between the two germline ends. The V gene's germline CDR1 is MNHEY and CDR2 SVGEGT. The CDR3 spans 14 residues.

This clonotype was detected ten times or more. The chain joins TRBV11-1 to TRBJ1-1; TRBD1 might be the D (5 bases). The CDR3 is made up of 13 amino acids. CDR1 and CDR2 from the germline V gene are SGHAT and FQDESV (reference sequence). The V and J ends lost 0 bases and 8 bases respectively, with 10 bases between them. In nucleotides, the CDR3 is TGTGCCAGCAGCTTAGCGACGGGGGTAGAAGCTTTCTTT. This sequence encodes CASSLATGVEAFF.

The chain carries TRBV3-1 and TRBJ2-7; 13 nucleotides line up with TRBD2. V lost 4 bases to trimming and J lost 2 bases; unmatched junction nucleotides: 8. CDR1 and CDR2 from the germline V gene are LGHDT and YNNKEL (reference sequence). The CDR3 is made up of 17 amino acids. The CDR3 DNA reads as TGTGCCAGCAGCCGACGAGGACTAGCGGGAGCCGCCTACGAGCAGTACTTC. This codes for CASSRRGLAGAAYEQYF.

This clonotype was seen repeatedly, ten times or more. V is TRBV13 and J is TRBJ2-7; D is possibly TRBD1 or TRBD2 (5 bases each). The CDR3 runs 14 residues. V lost 6 bases, J lost 1 base, and 13 bases lay in between. Germline V CDR1 and CDR2: PRHDT, FYEKMQ (reference sequence). The CDR3 DNA reads as TGTGCCAGCAGTGAGGGGTCTATGTCCTACGAGCAGTACTTC. The encoded protein is CASSEGSMSYEQYF.

This clonotype was seen repeatedly, ten times or more. The J gene is TRBJ2-5, the V gene TRBV29-1; no reliable D call. The germline gives CDR1 SQVTM, CDR2 ANQGSEA. Trimming stripped 5 bases from V and 2 bases from J, with 12 bases between. This CDR3 region has 13 residues. The CDR3 is CSVLARLQETQYF. In nucleotides, the CDR3 is TGCAGCGTTTTAGCACGGCTTCAAGAGACCCAGTACTTC.

This clonotype was observed at least ten times. Germline and junction disagree at one end, which may indicate a read error. V gene TRBV7-2 combines with J gene TRBJ2-3; perhaps TRBD1 as D (6 bases). This CDR3 is 13 amino acids long. CDR1 is SGHTA, CDR2 FQGNSA, per germline. Here the CDR3 reads CASSARDTETQYF. The CDR3 DNA reads TGTGCCAGCAGCGCCCGGGACACAGAAACGCAGTATTTT.

This clonotype was seen repeatedly, ten times or more. V is TRBV29-1 and J is TRBJ2-7; D possibly corresponds to TRBD1 (6 bases). Between the trimmed V and J ends, which lost 4 bases and 3 bases, there was a span of 16 bases. Germline V gives CDR1 SQVTM, CDR2 ANQGSEA. The CDR3 sequence is 14 residues long. The CDR3 here is CSVVIGGQFYEQYF. The CDR3 bases are TGCAGCGTTGTAATCGGTGGACAGTTCTACGAGCAGTACTTC.

CDR3 coding DNA: TGCAGTGCTAGAGAGACAACTTACGAGCAGTACTTC. Its translation is CSARETTYEQYF. The J gene is TRBJ2-7, the V gene TRBV20-1; unclear D gene. From germline, CDR1 is DFQATT and CDR2 SNEGSKA (reference sequence). This CDR3 region has 12 residues. Trimming left V 0 bases short and J 4 bases short, with 7 bases between.